These T cell receptor beta chains were read from a single sample in a study of blood T cell repertoires in COVID-19. Some clones are missing from TCRdb's copy, which holds only in-frame ones; the method was immunoSEQ multiplex PCR. The sample has 200,000 to 300,000 clones; roughly 84% are singletons. Source material: peripheral blood. These receptor sequences come from a man aged 35-49 years who had recovered from COVID-19. The CDR3 runs from the conserved cysteine through the conserved F or W. A D gene is named only where the DNA matches it firmly.

>15|TRBD2|TRBJ2-7|TRBV5-4
CASSFAAGVTYEQYF
>17|NA|TRBJ1-1|TRBV5-6
CASSSQKRWGVGAEAFF
>14|NA|TRBJ2-2|TRBV6-2/TRBV6-3
CASSDRWLSGELFF
>14|NA|TRBJ2-2|TRBV29-1
CSARGHVNTGELFF
>16|TRBD1|TRBJ2-1|TRBV12-5
CASGLDRGQGYNEQFF
>15|TRBD1|TRBJ2-3|TRBV6-4
CASSESLQGADTQYF
>14|TRBD2|TRBJ2-1|TRBV9
CASAGGSSYNEQFF
>15|TRBD2|TRBJ2-3|TRBV5-1
CASSAWTSVTDTQYF
>11|NA|TRBJ1-1|TRBV20-1
CSATERTEAFF
>12|NA|TRBJ1-1|TRBV7-2
CASSSNRAEAFF
>14|TRBD1|TRBJ2-3|TRBV11-3
CASSLRDRPDTQYF
>13|TRBD1|TRBJ1-2|TRBV2
CASSQDRGQGYTF
>13|NA|TRBJ1-1|TRBV21-1
CAESRCLNTEAFF
>15|TRBD2|TRBJ2-7|TRBV7-2
CASSPRAGGPNEQYF
>14|NA|TRBJ1-6|TRBV19
CASSLGQWGSPLHF
>16|NA|TRBJ1-6|TRBV6-6
CASSYLRQATNSPLHF
>14|NA|TRBJ1-5|TRBV9
CASSVGAGDQPQHF
>15|NA|TRBJ2-7|TRBV4-1
CASSQDMWQNYEQYF
>15|NA|TRBJ2-6|TRBV29-1
CSVEATGFGANVLTF